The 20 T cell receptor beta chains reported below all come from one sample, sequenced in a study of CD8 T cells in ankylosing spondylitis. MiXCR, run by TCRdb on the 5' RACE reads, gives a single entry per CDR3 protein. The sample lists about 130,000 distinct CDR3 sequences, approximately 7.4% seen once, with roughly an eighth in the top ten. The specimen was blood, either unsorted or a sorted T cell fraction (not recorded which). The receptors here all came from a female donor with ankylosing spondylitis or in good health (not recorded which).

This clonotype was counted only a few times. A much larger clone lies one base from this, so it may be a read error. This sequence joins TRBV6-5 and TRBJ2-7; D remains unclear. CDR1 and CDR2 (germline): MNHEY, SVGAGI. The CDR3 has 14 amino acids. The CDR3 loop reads CVSSYSLSSYEQYF. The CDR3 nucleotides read TGTGTCAGCAGTTACTCTTTAAGCTCCTACGAGCAGTACTTC.

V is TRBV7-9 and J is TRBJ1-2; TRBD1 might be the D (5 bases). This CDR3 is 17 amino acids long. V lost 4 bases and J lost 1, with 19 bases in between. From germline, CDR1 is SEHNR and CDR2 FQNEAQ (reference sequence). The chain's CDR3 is CASSSQTPPDSNYGYTF. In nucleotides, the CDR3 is TGTGCCAGCAGCTCACAAACCCCACCCGACAGTAACTATGGCTACACCTTC.

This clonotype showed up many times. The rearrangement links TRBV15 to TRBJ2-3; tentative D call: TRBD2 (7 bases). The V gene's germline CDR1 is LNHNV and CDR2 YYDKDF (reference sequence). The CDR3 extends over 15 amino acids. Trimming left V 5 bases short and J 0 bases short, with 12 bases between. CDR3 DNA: TGTGCCACCAGCGGAGGGGGGGGCAGCACAGATACGCAGTATTTT. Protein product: CATSGGGGSTDTQYF. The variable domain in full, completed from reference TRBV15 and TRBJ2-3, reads DAMVIQNPRYQVTQFGKPVTLSCSQTLNHNVMYWYQQKSSQAPKLLFHYYDKDFNNEADTPDNFQSRRPNTSFCFLDIRSPGLGDTAMYLCATSGGGGSTDTQYFGPGTRLTVL.

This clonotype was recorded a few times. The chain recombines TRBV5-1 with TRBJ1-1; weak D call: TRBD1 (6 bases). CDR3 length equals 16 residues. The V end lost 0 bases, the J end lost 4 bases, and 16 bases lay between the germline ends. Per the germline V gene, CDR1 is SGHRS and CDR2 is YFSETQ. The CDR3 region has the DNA TGCGCCAGCAGCTTGGAGTGGGGGGGCCTCCGCACTGAAGCTTTCTTT. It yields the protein CASSLEWGGLRTEAFF.

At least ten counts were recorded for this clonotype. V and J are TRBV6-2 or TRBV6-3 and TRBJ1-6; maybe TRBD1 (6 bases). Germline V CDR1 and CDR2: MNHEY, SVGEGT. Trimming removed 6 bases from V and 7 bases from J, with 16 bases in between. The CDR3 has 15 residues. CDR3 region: CASRDRSSGNSPLHF. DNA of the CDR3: TGTGCCAGCAGAGACAGGTCCTCGGGGAATTCACCCCTCCACTTT.

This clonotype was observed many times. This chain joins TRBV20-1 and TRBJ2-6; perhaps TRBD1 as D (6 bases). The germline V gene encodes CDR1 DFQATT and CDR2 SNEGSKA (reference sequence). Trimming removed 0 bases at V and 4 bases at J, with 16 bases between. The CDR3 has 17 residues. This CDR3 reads CSARDRQGMAGANVLTF. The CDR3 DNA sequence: TGCAGTGCTAGAGATCGGCAGGGGATGGCAGGGGCCAACGTCCTGACTTTC.

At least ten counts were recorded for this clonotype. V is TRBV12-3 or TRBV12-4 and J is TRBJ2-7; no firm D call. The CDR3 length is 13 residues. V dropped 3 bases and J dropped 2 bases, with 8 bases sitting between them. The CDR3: CASSFGSTYEQYF. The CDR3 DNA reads TGTGCCAGCAGTTTTGGCTCAACCTACGAGCAGTACTTC.

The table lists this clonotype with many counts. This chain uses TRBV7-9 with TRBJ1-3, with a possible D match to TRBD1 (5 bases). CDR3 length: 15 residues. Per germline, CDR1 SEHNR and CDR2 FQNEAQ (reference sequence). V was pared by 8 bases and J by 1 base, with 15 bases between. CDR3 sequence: CASPLGDSSGNTIYF. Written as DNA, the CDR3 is TGTGCCAGCCCCCTGGGGGACTCTTCTGGAAACACCATATATTTT.

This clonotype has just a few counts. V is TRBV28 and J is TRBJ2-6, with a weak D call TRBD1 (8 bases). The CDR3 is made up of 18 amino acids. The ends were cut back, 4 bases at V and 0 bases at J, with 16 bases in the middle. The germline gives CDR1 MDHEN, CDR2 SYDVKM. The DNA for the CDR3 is TGTGCCAGCAGTTCAGGACAGGGAGGGTTCTCTGGGGCCAACGTCCTGACTTTC. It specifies CASSSGQGGFSGANVLTF.

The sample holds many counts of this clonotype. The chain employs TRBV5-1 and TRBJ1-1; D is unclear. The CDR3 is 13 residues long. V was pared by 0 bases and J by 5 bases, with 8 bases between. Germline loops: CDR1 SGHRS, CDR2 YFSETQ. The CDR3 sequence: CASSLGWETEAFF. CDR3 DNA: TGCGCCAGCAGCTTGGGGTGGGAGACTGAAGCTTTCTTT.

The DNA for the CDR3 is TGTGCCAGCAGTGGGGTGCAGGGAGCTGGCTACACCTTC. Translated: CASSGVQGAGYTF. The V and J genes are TRBV2 and TRBJ1-2; the D gene is possibly TRBD1 (5 bases). Germline-derived CDR1 and CDR2 are SNHLY and FYNNEI. The CDR3 is made up of 13 amino acids. V was trimmed by 4 bases and J by 7 bases, leaving 13 bases between them.

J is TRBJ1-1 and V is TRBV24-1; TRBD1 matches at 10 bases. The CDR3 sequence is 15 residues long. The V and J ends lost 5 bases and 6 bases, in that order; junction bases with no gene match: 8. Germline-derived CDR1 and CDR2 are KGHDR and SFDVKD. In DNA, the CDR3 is TGTGCCACCAGTGTTCAGACAGGGGGCATAGCTGAAGCTTTCTTT. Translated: CATSVQTGGIAEAFF.

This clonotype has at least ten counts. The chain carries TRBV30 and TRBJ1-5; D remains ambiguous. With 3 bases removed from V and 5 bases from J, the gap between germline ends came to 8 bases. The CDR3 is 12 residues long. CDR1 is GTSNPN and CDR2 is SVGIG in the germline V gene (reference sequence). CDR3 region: CAWRNEDQPQHF. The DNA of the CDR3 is TGTGCCTGGAGGAATGAGGATCAGCCCCAGCATTTT.

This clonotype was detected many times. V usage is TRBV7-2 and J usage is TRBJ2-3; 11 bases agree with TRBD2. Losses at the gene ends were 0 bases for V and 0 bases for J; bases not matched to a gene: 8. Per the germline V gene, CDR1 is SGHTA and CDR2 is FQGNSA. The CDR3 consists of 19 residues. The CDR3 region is CASSLALAGGHSSTDTQYF. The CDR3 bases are TGTGCCAGCAGCTTAGCGCTAGCGGGGGGCCATTCTAGCACAGATACGCAGTATTTT. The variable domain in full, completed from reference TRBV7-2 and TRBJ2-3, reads GAGVSQSPSNKVTEKGKDVELRCDPISGHTALYWYRQSLGQGLEFLIYFQGNSAPDKSGLPSDRFSAERTGGSVSTLTIQRTQQEDSAVYLCASSLALAGGHSSTDTQYFGPGTRLTVL.

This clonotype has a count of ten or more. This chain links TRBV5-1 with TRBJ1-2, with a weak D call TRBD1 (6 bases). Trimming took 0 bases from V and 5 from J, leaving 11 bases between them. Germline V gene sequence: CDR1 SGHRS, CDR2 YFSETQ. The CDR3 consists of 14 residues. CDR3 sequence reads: CASSLADRSYGYTF. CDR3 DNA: TGCGCCAGCAGCTTGGCAGACAGGTCTTATGGCTACACCTTC.

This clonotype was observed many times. The CDR3: CASTVTSLNTEAFF. For the CDR3, the DNA is TGTGCCAGCACCGTGACAAGCCTTAACACTGAAGCTTTCTTT. The chain combines TRBV21-1 with TRBJ1-1. TRBV21-1 is tagged as a pseudogene. The CDR3 consists of 14 residues.

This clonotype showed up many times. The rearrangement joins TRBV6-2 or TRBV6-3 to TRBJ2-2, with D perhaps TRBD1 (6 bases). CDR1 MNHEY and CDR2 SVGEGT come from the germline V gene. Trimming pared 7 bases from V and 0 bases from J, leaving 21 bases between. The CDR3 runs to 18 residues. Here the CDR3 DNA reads TGTGCCAGCATCGGATATTTTCGGGACACCACGAACACCGGGGAGCTGTTTTTT. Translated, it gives CASIGYFRDTTNTGELFF.

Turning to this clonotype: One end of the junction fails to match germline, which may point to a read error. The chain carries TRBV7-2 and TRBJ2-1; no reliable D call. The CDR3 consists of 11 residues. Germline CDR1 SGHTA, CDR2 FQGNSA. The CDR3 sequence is CANSFYNEQFF. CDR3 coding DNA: TGTGCCAACAGCTTCTATAATGAGCAGTTCTTC. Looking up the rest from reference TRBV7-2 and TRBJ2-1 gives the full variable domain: GAGVSQSPSNKVTEKGKDVELRCDPISGHTALYWYRQSLGQGLEFLIYFQGNSAPDKSGLPSDRFSAERTGGSVSTLTIQRTQQEDSAVYLCANSFYNEQFFGPGTRLTVL.

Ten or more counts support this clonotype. For the CDR3, the DNA is TGTGCCAGCAGCTCAGCGCCTCTTACAGGGATCGGGGAGCTGTTTTTT. It yields the protein CASSSAPLTGIGELFF. The gene calls are TRBV7-8 and TRBJ2-2; possible D gene TRBD1, 6 bases. The germline V gene encodes CDR1 SGHVS and CDR2 FQNEAQ. Deletions cut 4 bases from V and 7 bases from J, with 19 bases between. The CDR3 extends over 16 amino acids.

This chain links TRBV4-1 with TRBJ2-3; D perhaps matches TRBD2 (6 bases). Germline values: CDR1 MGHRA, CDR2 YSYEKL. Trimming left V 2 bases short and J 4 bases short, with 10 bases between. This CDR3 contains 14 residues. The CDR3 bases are TGCGCCAGCAGCCAACCGTTAGCGGCAGATACGCAGTATTTT. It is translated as CASSQPLAADTQYF.